These 10 T cell receptor beta chains were all obtained from the same sample, sequenced in a study of blood T cell repertoires in COVID-19 (dated by TCRdb to the early 2020s). The receptor library was made with the immunoSEQ multiplex PCR assay. The clones in this table, taken by TCRdb from immuneACCESS, are in-frame only. Not every clone is retained; where verified, under half of the shortfall comes from an unresolved V gene, and the cause of the rest is unknown. The sample has some 89,000 clones on record, about four fifths of them singletons. The top ten constitute 0.95% to 1.5% of the sample. Input material: peripheral blood. These receptors all come from a woman of 80 years or more with acute or convalescent COVID-19.

CDR3 nucleotides: TGTGCCACCAGTGATACCGGGACTAGCGTATTAACAGATACGCAGTATTTT. This translates into CATSDTGTSVLTDTQYF. The V gene is TRBV24-1, the J gene TRBJ2-3; TRBD2 agrees at 10 bases. CDR1 KGHDR and CDR2 SFDVKD come from the germline V gene. V lost 3 bases, J lost 3 bases, and 8 bases stayed unmatched. The CDR3 sequence is 17 residues long.

The genes are TRBV6-6 and TRBJ2-1; maybe TRBD2 (5 bases). Per germline, CDR1 MNHNY and CDR2 SVGAGI (reference sequence). The V end was cut by 5 bases, the J end by 5 bases, with 16 bases between. This CDR3 region has 15 residues. CDR3 coding DNA: TGTGCCAGCAGTGCCCCAGGAGGCCCACACAATGAGCAGTTCTTC. This encodes CASSAPGGPHNEQFF.

Written as DNA, the CDR3 is TGTGCCAGCAGTGTCGAAGGGGTTGGCAATCAGCCCCAGCATTTT. This sequence encodes CASSVEGVGNQPQHF. V is TRBV2 and J is TRBJ1-5; D perhaps matches TRBD1 (5 bases). Germline loops: CDR1 SNHLY, CDR2 FYNNEI. This CDR3 comprises 15 residues. With 4 bases removed from V and 2 bases from J, the gap between germline ends came to 12 bases.

This chain links TRBV11-1 with TRBJ2-7, with 7 bases fitting TRBD2. V lost 1 base to trimming and J lost 6 bases; unmatched junction nucleotides: 3. CDR1 and CDR2 (germline): SGHAT, FQDESV (reference sequence). There are 13 residues in the CDR3. CDR3 sequence reads: CASSLVGGGEQYF. The CDR3 DNA reads as TGTGCCAGCAGCTTAGTCGGCGGGGGCGAGCAGTACTTC.

This chain connects TRBV6-5 to TRBJ1-5; D gene unclear. Germline loops: CDR1 MNHEY, CDR2 SVGAGI. CDR3 length: 12 amino acids. V was clipped by 5 bases and J by 14 bases, with 16 bases between them. The CDR3 is CASSQTPGKKHF. CDR3 coding DNA: TGTGCCAGCAGTCAGACCCCGGGAAAGAAGCATTTT.

This clone was counted between two and nine times. The V gene is TRBV7-2, the J gene TRBJ1-4; TRBD1 might be the D (5 bases). The CDR3 is 15 residues long. Germline V CDR1 and CDR2: SGHTA, FQGNSA. The V end was cut by 5 bases, the J end by 8 bases, with 18 bases between. The CDR3 loop reads CASSEGGGLSEKLFF. CDR3 DNA sequence: TGTGCCAGCAGCGAAGGCGGGGGTTTGAGCGAAAAACTGTTTTTT.

The rearrangement links TRBV28 to TRBJ1-2; 9 bases line up with TRBD1. Trimming removed 5 bases from V and 4 bases from J; junction bases left unmatched: 14. The germline V gene has CDR1 MDHEN and CDR2 SYDVKM. The CDR3 has 17 amino acids. The CDR3 coding sequence is TGTGCCAGCAGTCCCACCACCGGGACAGGGTCTGGCTATGGCTACACCTTC. Translation: CASSPTTGTGSGYGYTF.

The chain recombines TRBV18 with TRBJ2-1; the D is unclear. Germline V gene data show CDR1 as KGHSH and CDR2 as LQKENI. V was pared by 3 bases and J by 8 bases, with 17 bases between. The CDR3 covers 15 residues. The CDR3 nucleotides are TGTGCCAGCTCACCCAAAAGTAGCAGCGATGATGAGCAGTTCTTC. This gives the protein CASSPKSSSDDEQFF.

The rearrangement joins TRBV4-2 to TRBJ2-3; 10 bases map to TRBD2. Per germline, CDR1 LGHNA and CDR2 YNFKEQ. The length of the CDR3 is 18 residues. V gave up 4 bases and J gave up 1 base; unmatched junction bases: 11. The CDR3 region has the DNA TGTGCCAGCAGCCCTGAGATAAGCGGGAGGGGGGGCACAGATACGCAGTATTTT. This encodes CASSPEISGRGGTDTQYF.

This sequence joins TRBV18 and TRBJ1-1; no definite D call. Trimming stripped 3 bases from V and 1 base from J, with 6 bases between. CDR1 KGHSH and CDR2 LQKENI come from the germline V gene. The CDR3 contains 13 residues. DNA for the CDR3: TGTGCCAGCTCACCGTCCGGGAACACTGAAGCTTTCTTT. Translating it yields CASSPSGNTEAFF. Together with reference TRBV18 and TRBJ1-1, the CDR3 gives the full variable domain: NAGVMQNPRHLVRRRGQEARLRCSPMKGHSHVYWYRQLPEEGLKFMVYLQKENIIDESGMPKERFSAEFPKEGPSILRIQQVVRGDSAAYFCASSPSGNTEAFFGQGTRLTVV.